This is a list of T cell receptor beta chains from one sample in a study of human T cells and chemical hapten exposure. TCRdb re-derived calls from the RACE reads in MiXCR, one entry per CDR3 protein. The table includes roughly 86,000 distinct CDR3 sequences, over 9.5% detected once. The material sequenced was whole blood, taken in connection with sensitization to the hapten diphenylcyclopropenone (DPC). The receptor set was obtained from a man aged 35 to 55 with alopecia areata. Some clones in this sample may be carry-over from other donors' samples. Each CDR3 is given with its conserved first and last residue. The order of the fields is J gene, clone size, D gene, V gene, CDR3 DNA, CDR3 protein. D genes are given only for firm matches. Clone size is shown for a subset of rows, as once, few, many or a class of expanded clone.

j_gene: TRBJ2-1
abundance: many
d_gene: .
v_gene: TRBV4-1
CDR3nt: TGCGCCAGCAGCCAAAACCCGAACAATGAGCAGTTCTTC
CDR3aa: CASSQNPNNEQFF

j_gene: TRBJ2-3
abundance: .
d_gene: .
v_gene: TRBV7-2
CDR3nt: TGTGCCAGCAGCTTATCCACCACAGATACGCAGTATTTT
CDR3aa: CASSLSTTDTQYF

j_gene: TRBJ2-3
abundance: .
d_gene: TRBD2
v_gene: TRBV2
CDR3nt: TGTGCCAGCAGGCTTACTAGCGGGAGTGCAGATACGCAGTATTTT
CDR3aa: CASRLTSGSADTQYF

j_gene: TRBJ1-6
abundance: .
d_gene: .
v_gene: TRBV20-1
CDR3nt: TGCAGTGCTAGAGACAGGACGGGGGGATCACCCCTCCACTTT
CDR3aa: CSARDRTGGSPLHF

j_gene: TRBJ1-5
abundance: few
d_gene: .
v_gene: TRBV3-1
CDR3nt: TGTGCCAGCAGCCAGTCCGGCAATCAGCCCCAGCATTTT
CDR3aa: CASSQSGNQPQHF

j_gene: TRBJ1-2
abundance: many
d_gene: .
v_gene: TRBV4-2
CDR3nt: TGTGCCAGCAGCCAAGCTTCGGCTGACGATAACTATGGCTACACCTTC
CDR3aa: CASSQASADDNYGYTF

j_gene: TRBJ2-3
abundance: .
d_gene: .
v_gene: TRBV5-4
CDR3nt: TGTGCCAGCAGCTTGGGGACGGCTGGGCCGGATACGCAGTATTTT
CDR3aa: CASSLGTAGPDTQYF

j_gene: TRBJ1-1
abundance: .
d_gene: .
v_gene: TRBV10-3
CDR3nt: TGTGCCATCAGTGACGGCTCGGCGGGGGCCGCTGAAGCTTTCTTT
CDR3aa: CAISDGSAGAAEAFF

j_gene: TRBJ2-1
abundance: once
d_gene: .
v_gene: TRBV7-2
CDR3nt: TGTGCCGTAGGGGGGGGGTTCTTC
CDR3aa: CAVGGGFF

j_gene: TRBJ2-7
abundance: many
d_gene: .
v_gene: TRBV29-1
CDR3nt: TGCAGCGTTGGGGGCTGGGGAGAGACCTACGAGCAGTACTTC
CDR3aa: CSVGGWGETYEQYF

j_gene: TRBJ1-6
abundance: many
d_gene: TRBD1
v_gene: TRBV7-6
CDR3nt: TGTGCCAGCAGCTCCGGGACAGGGGATTCACCCCTCCACTTT
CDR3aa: CASSSGTGDSPLHF

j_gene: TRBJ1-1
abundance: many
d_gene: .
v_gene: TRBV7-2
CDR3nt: TGTGCCAGCAGCCGACGGGAGTATGGCACTGAAGCTTTCTTT
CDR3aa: CASSRREYGTEAFF

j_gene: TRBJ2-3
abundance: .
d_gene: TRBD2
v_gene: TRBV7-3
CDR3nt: TGTGCCAGCAGCGTGGGACTAGCGGGAGACACGCAGTATTTT
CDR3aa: CASSVGLAGDTQYF

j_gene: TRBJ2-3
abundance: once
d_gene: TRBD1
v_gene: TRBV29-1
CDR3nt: TGCAGCGTGGCGGGGGTGCCGGGACAGGGTATCCCAGATACGCAGTATTTT
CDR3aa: CSVAGVPGQGIPDTQYF

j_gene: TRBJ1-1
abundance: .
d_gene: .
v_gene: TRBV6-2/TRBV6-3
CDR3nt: TGTGCCAGCAGTTACTCCCCGCGGCCTGAAGCTTTCTTT
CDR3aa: CASSYSPRPEAFF

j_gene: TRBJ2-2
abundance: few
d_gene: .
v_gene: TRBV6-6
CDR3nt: TGTGCCAGCAGTTACAGCCCGTGGGACCGGAGCTTCACCGGGGAGCTGTTTTTT
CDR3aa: CASSYSPWDRSFTGELFF

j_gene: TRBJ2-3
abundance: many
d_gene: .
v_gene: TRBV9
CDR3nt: TGTGCCAGCAGCGTACAGGCAGATACGCAGTATTTT
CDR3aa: CASSVQADTQYF

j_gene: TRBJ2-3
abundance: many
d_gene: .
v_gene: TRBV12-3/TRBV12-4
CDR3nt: TGTGCCAGCACGAATACGGGTCCAAGCACAGATACGCAGTATTTT
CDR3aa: CASTNTGPSTDTQYF

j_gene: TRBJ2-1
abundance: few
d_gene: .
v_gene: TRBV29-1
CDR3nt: TGCAGCTACCCCCCCCAGGGACCGGCATCTGAGCAGTTCTTC
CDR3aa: CSYPPQGPASEQFF

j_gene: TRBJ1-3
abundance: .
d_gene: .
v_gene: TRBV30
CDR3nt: TGTGCCTGGAGTGTACCGGGGGCGAACACCATATATTTT
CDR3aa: CAWSVPGANTIYF

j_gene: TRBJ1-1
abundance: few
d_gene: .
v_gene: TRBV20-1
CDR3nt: TGCAGTGCTAGAGCTACAGGGTCGAGCACTGAAGCTTTCTTT
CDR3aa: CSARATGSSTEAFF

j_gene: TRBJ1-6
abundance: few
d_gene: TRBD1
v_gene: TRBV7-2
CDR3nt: TGTGCCAGCAGCATCCTACCGACAGGGTTGGGGGTTAATTCACCCCTCCACTTT
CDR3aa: CASSILPTGLGVNSPLHF

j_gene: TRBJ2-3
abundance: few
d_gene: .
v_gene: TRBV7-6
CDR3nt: TGTGCCAGCAGCTTAGGTCCTCTCCAAACAGATACGCAGTATTTT
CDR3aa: CASSLGPLQTDTQYF

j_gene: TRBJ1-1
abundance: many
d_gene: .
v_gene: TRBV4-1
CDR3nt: TGCGCCAGCAGCCTGACAGGGAACACTGAAGCTTTCTTT
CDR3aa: CASSLTGNTEAFF

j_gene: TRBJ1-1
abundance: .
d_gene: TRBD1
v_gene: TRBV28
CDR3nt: TGTGCCAGCAGTCGCCCGGCGGACAGGGTGAGCACTGAAGCTTTCTTT
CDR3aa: CASSRPADRVSTEAFF

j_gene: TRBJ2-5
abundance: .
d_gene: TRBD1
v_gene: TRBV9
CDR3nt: TGTGCCAGCAGCGGGACAGGGGTTGAGACCCAGTACTTC
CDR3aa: CASSGTGVETQYF

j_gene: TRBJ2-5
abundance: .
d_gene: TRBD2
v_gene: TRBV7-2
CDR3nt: TGTGCCAGCAGCTTAGGGCTAGCGGAGCAAGAGACCCAGTACTTC
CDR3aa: CASSLGLAEQETQYF

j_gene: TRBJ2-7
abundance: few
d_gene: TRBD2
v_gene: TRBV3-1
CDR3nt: TGTGCCAGCAGCCAAGATCCGACTAGCGACGAGCAGTACTTC
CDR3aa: CASSQDPTSDEQYF

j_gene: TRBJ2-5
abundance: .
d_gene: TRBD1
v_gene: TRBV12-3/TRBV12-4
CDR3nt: TGTGCCAGCATCCAGACAGGGGGGCAAGAGACCCAGTACTTC
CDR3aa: CASIQTGGQETQYF

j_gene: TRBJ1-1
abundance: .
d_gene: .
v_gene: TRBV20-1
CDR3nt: TGCAGTGCTAGAGTAGCGGGGAACACTGAAGCTTTCTTT
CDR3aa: CSARVAGNTEAFF

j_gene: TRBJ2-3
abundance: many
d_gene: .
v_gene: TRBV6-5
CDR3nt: TGTGCCAGCAGTTACCGAGGGACCTTGAGCACAGATACGCAGTATTTT
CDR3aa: CASSYRGTLSTDTQYF

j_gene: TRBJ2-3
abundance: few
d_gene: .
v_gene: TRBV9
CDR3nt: TGTGCCAGCAGCGGAGACTCGGGTAGCACAGATACGCAGTATTTT
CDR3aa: CASSGDSGSTDTQYF

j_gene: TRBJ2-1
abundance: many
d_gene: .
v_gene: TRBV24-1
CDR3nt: TGTGCCACCAGTGATTCCCGAGGGGGGACCCACAATGAGCAGTTCTTC
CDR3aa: CATSDSRGGTHNEQFF

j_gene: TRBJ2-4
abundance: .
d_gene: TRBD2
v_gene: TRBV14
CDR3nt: TGTGCCAGCAGCCAAGACCGCGGGGGGCTTGGGAACATTCAGTACTTC
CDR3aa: CASSQDRGGLGNIQYF

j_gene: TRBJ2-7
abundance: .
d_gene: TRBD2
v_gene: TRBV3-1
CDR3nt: TGTGCCAGCAGCCCGGGACTAGCGGGACCCCATGGGCAGTACTTC
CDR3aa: CASSPGLAGPHGQYF

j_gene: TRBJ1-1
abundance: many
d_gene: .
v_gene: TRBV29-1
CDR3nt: TGCAGCGTTGTAGCAGCCGACACTGAAGCTTTCTTT
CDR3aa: CSVVAADTEAFF

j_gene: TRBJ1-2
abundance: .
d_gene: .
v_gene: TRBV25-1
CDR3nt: TGTGCCAGCAGTGAATGGGGATCTAACTATGGCTACACCTTC
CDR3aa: CASSEWGSNYGYTF

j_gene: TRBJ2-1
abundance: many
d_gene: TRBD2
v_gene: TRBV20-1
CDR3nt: TGCAGTGCTAGGCTAGCGGGAGTCAATGAGCAGTTCTTC
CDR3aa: CSARLAGVNEQFF

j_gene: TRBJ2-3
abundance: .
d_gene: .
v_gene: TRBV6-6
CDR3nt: TGTGCCAGCCTACCCGCGCAGAGGGCTTCAGATACGCAGTATTTT
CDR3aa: CASLPAQRASDTQYF

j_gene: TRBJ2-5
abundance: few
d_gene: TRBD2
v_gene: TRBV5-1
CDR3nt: TGCGCCAGCAGCTTGGCCGGGGGGAAGACCCAGTACTTC
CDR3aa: CASSLAGGKTQYF

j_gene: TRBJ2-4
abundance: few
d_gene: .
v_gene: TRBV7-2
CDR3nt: TGTGCCAGCAGCTTAATGGGCACCAAAAACATTCAGTACTTC
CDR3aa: CASSLMGTKNIQYF

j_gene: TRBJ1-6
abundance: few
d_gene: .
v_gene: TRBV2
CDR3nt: TGTGCCAGCAGTGAAGAGGTGGGGTCGAGTGGTTCACCCCTCCACTTT
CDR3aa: CASSEEVGSSGSPLHF

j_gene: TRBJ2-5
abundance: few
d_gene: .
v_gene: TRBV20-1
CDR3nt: TGCAGTGCGCGGGACCTTACCCGGATGGAGACCCAGTACTTC
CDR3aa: CSARDLTRMETQYF

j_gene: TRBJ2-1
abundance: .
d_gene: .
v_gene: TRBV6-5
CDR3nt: TGTGCCAGCAGTTCCCTAAAAGGAGGGGGAGATGAGCAGTTCTTC
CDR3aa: CASSSLKGGGDEQFF

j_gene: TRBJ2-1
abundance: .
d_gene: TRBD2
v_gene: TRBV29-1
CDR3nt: TGCAGCGCCAAAAACACGGGACTAGCGGGCCTTAGCTCCTACAATGAGCAGTTCTTC
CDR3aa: CSAKNTGLAGLSSYNEQFF

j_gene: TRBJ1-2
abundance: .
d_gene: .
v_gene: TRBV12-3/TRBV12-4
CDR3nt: TGTGCCAGCAGTTTAAGGGGAGGCTACACCTTC
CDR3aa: CASSLRGGYTF

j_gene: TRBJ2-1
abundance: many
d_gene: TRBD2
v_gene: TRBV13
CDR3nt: TGTGCCAGCAGCTTCCTACTAGCGGGAGTTAATGAGCAGTTCTTC
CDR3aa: CASSFLLAGVNEQFF

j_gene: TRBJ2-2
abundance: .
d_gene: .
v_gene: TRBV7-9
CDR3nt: TGTGCCAGCAGCCCATTACTTCACGCGGCCCCCGGGGAGCTGTTTTTT
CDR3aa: CASSPLLHAAPGELFF

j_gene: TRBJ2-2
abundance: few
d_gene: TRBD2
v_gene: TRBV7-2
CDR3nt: TGTGCCAGCAGCTTAGAGGGACTAGCGGAACCCGGGGAGCTGTTTTTT
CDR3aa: CASSLEGLAEPGELFF

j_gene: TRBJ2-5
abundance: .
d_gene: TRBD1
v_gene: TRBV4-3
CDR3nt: TGTGCCAGCAGCCAAGTCCCGGGACAGGGATTAGGACAAGAGACCCAGTACTTC
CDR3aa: CASSQVPGQGLGQETQYF

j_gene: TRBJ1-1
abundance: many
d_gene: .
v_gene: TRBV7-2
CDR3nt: TGTGCCAGCAGCCCCCGGTTGTTGGGGACTGAAGCTTTCTTT
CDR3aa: CASSPRLLGTEAFF

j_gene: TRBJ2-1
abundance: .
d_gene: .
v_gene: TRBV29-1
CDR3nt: TGCAGCGTCCTCCACAGTAGCTCCTACAATGAGCAGTTCTTC
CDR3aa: CSVLHSSSYNEQFF

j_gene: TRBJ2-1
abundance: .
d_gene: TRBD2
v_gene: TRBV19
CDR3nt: TGTGCCAGTAGCTTTAGGAGGGGTTCAGCGGGAGTGTCCTACAATGAGCAGTTCTTC
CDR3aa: CASSFRRGSAGVSYNEQFF

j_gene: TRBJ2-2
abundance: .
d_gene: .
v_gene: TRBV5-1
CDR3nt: TGCGCCAGCAGCAGGGGCGGCACCGGGGAGCTGTTTTTT
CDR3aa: CASSRGGTGELFF

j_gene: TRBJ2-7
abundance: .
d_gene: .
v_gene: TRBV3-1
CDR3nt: TGTGCCAGCAGCCAGTTCACTAGCACCGAGCAGTACTTC
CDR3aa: CASSQFTSTEQYF

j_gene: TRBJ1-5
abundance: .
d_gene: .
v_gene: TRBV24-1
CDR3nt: TGTGCCACCAGTGATTCCGGACCCACTCGAAGCAATCAGCCCCAGCATTTT
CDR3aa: CATSDSGPTRSNQPQHF

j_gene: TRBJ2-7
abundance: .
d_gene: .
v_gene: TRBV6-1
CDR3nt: TGTGCCAGCAAGCTCGGCGTCTCGGGTGAGCAGTACTTC
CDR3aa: CASKLGVSGEQYF

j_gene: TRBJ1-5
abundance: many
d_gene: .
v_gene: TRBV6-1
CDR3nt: TGTGCCAGCAGTGAAGCTCCGGTGACCCAGCATTTT
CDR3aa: CASSEAPVTQHF

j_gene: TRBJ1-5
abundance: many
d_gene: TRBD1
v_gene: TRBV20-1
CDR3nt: TGCAGTGCTAGAGCCACAGGGGGCAATCAGCCCCAGCATTTT
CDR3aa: CSARATGGNQPQHF